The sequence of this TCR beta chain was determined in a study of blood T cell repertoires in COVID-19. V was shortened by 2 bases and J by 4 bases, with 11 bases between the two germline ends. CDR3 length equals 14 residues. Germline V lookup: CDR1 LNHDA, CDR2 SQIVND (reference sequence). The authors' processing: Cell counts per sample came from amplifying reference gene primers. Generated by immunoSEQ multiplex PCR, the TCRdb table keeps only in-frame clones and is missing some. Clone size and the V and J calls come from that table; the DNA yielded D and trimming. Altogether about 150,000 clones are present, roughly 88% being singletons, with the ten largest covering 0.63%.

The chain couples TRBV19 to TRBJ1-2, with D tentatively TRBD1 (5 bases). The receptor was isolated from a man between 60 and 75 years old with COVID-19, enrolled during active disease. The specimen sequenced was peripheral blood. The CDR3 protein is CASSIIGTGYGYTF. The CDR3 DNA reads TGTGCCAGTAGTATAATAGGCACAGGCTATGGCTACACCTTC.